This TCR beta chain was sequenced during a study of T cells in localized non-small cell lung cancer. Whole-study results and caveats: In adjacent lung, a median roughly 62 of the top 100 tumor clones were found. The study found T cell clonality highest in uninvolved adjacent lung, above tumor.

TCRdb's copy holds only in-frame clones and misses some; the assay was immunoSEQ multiplex PCR. The sample includes over 45,000 clones, around 86% of them seen just once. J lost 5 bases, V lost 2 bases, and 11 bases had no gene match. CDR1 and CDR2 (germline): SGHTA, FQGNSA. The CDR3 extends over 17 amino acids. In the case of this clone: Antigen specificity is unknown.

The receptor was isolated from a female donor with stage II lung adenocarcinoma. Specimen: PBMCs, collected before any cancer treatment. The rearrangement joins TRBV7-2 to TRBJ1-4, with 7 bases lining up with TRBD1. The CDR3 sequence is CASSLPPRQGPNEKLFF. CDR3 nucleotides: TGTGCCAGCAGCTTACCCCCCAGACAGGGACCGAATGAAAAACTGTTTTTT.